The 4 T cell receptor beta chains below come from one sample, sequenced in a study of early T cells in non-severe SARS-CoV-2 infection. TCRdb re-analysed the 5' RACE reads in MiXCR, keeping a single row per CDR3 protein. The sample yields about 110,000 distinct CDR3 sequences, about 12% seen once. Specimen: whole blood. The receptors shown here come from an adult who was a healthcare worker with PCR-confirmed SARS-CoV-2 infection or an uninfected control (not recorded which).

This clonotype was seen repeatedly, ten times or more. V usage is TRBV11-2 and J usage is TRBJ2-5; 9 bases are a match to TRBD1. Germline V gives CDR1 SGHAT, CDR2 FQNNGV. With 5 bases clipped from V and 2 bases from J, the junction kept 6 bases outside the gene matches. The CDR3 covers 15 residues. CDR3 residues: CASSEDRGGQETQYF. In nucleotides, the CDR3 is TGTGCCAGCAGCGAGGACAGGGGCGGACAAGAGACCCAGTACTTC.

This clonotype was seen a few times. The chain combines TRBV6-1 with TRBJ2-1; D is unresolved. Germline lookup yields CDR1 MNHNS and CDR2 SASEGT. V was clipped by 1 base and J by 0 bases, with 10 bases between them. The CDR3 contains 16 residues. This CDR3 is CASSEGVGNSYNEQFF. The CDR3 DNA reads TGTGCCAGCAGTGAAGGGGTGGGCAACTCCTACAATGAGCAGTTCTTC.

This clonotype was observed many times. The rearrangement uses TRBV6-1 and TRBJ1-2; D unresolved. There are 13 residues in the CDR3. Trimming removed 2 bases at V and 2 bases at J, with 6 bases between. Germline V gene sequence: CDR1 MNHNS, CDR2 SASEGT. This CDR3 reads CASSERFNYGYTF. The CDR3 nucleotides are TGTGCCAGCAGTGAACGGTTCAACTATGGCTACACCTTC.

This clonotype occurred a few times. J is TRBJ2-5 and V is TRBV4-1, with TRBD1 matching over 7 bases. Trimming cost V 3 bases and J 0 bases; bases outside gene matches: 4. Germline-derived CDR1 and CDR2 are MGHRA and YSYEKL. There are 15 residues in the CDR3. The CDR3 sequence: CASSQADRDQETQYF. As DNA, the CDR3 is TGCGCCAGCAGCCAGGCCGACAGGGACCAAGAGACCCAGTACTTC.